The clone carrying this T cell receptor (beta chain) was counted at least ten times. Its cognate antigen is unknown. This sample is drawn from a study of read filtering for tumor transcriptome and immune sequencing. Study findings and constraints: The CD138-negative fraction was mixed bone marrow immune cells, not pure T cells.

This library used roughly 370 ng RNA and molecular barcoded adaptors spanning alpha/delta and beta/gamma chains. MiXCR was run by TCRdb on the reads, yielding one entry per CDR3 protein. The table lists approximately 62,000 distinct CDR3 sequences, roughly 19% of them singletons. The TCR comes from a donor older than 35 with multiple myeloma. The source material was a population of CD138-negative cells sorted from bone marrow.

The CDR3 reads CASSQVLFTSGRTYNEQFF. In DNA, the CDR3 is TGTGCCAGCAGCCAAGTCTTATTCACTAGCGGGAGGACCTACAATGAGCAGTTCTTC. The V call is TRBV3-1, the J call TRBJ2-1; TRBD2 matches 12 bases. The CDR3 runs to 19 residues. Germline CDR1 and CDR2: LGHDT and YNNKEL (reference sequence). With V trimmed by 1 base and J by 2 bases, 9 bases remained unmatched.